These 7 T cell receptor beta chains originate from one sample sequenced in a study of blood T cell repertoires in COVID-19. Sequenced by immunoSEQ multiplex PCR; TCRdb stores in-frame clones only, minus some. The sample includes more than 300,000 clones, around 88% seen only once; the top ten take 1.5% to 2%. Sequencing input: peripheral blood. The receptor set was obtained from a woman between 25 and 40 years old with COVID-19, enrolled during active disease.

This sequence joins TRBV27 and TRBJ2-3; D may be TRBD1 (5 bases). Trimming cost V 6 bases and J 6 bases, with 13 bases left between them. This CDR3 contains 13 residues. Per germline, CDR1 MNHEY and CDR2 SMNVEV (reference sequence). CDR3 amino acids: CASRPPRVDTQYF. The CDR3 region has the DNA TGTGCCAGCAGGCCACCCAGGGTGGATACGCAGTATTTT.

This clone was recorded a few times. The rearrangement links TRBV4-1 to TRBJ2-7; TRBD1 matches at 7 bases. The germline gives CDR1 MGHRA, CDR2 YSYEKL. V dropped 5 bases and J dropped 4; count of bases not matched to a gene: 11. CDR3 size: 15 residues. CDR3 amino acids: CASSATETGPYEQYF. Here the CDR3 DNA reads TGCGCCAGCAGCGCCACCGAGACAGGGCCATACGAGCAGTACTTC.

The rearrangement uses TRBV7-2 and TRBJ2-7; 10 bases are shared with TRBD2. The CDR3 contains 15 residues. V dropped 5 bases and J dropped 3; count of bases not matched to a gene: 7. Germline V CDR1 and CDR2: SGHTA, FQGNSA. The CDR3 sequence is CASSQGLAEVYEQYF. The CDR3, as DNA: TGTGCCAGCAGCCAAGGACTAGCGGAGGTCTACGAGCAGTACTTC.

This chain uses TRBV9 with TRBJ2-3; TRBD2 aligns across 10 bases. Germline CDR1 is SGDLS and CDR2 is YYNGEE. The CDR3 is 16 amino acids. Trimming removed 6 bases from V and 2 bases from J; junction bases left unmatched: 9. The CDR3 protein is CASNAGTSENTDTQYF. CDR3 bases: TGTGCCAGCAACGCCGGGACTAGCGAAAACACAGATACGCAGTATTTT. Variable domain in full (rest from reference TRBV9 and TRBJ2-3): DSGVTQTPKHLITATGQRVTLRCSPRSGDLSVYWYQQSLDQGLQFLIQYYNGEERAKGNILERFSAQQFPDLHSELNLSSLELGDSALYFCASNAGTSENTDTQYFGPGTRLTVL.

The chain employs TRBV3-1 (or the pseudogene TRBV3-2) and TRBJ2-1, with D possibly being TRBD1 (6 bases). The CDR3 is 13 amino acids. Trimming took off 4 bases at V and 6 bases at J, with 10 bases between the two ends. Germline CDR1 is LGHDT and CDR2 is YNNKEL (reference sequence). CDR3 DNA sequence: TGTGCCAGCAGCCTACAGGGAGTCAATGAGCAGTTCTTC. This sequence encodes CASSLQGVNEQFF.

This chain connects TRBV5-5 to TRBJ2-1; weak D call: TRBD1 (6 bases). The CDR3 covers 17 residues. The V and J ends lost 4 bases and 1 base respectively, with 18 bases between them. Germline-derived CDR1 and CDR2 are SGHKS and YYEKEE (reference sequence). The CDR3 sequence: CASSARTGLGSYNEQFF. In nucleotides, the CDR3 is TGTGCCAGCAGCGCCCGAACAGGGTTAGGATCCTACAATGAGCAGTTCTTC.

The V gene is TRBV14, the J gene TRBJ2-2; D not resolved. The CDR3 runs to 14 residues. Germline V gene sequence: CDR1 SGHDN, CDR2 FVKESK. Trimming stripped 0 bases from V and 6 bases from J, with 8 bases between. The CDR3 DNA follows: TGTGCCAGCAGCCAAGATAGAATGCCCGGGGAGCTGTTTTTT. Its translation is CASSQDRMPGELFF. Combining the CDR3 with reference TRBV14 and TRBJ2-2 gives the whole variable domain EAGVTQFPSHSVIEKGQTVTLRCDPISGHDNLYWYRRVMGKEIKFLLHFVKESKQDESGMPNNRFLAERTGGTYSTLKVQPAELEDSGVYFCASSQDRMPGELFFGEGSRLTVL.